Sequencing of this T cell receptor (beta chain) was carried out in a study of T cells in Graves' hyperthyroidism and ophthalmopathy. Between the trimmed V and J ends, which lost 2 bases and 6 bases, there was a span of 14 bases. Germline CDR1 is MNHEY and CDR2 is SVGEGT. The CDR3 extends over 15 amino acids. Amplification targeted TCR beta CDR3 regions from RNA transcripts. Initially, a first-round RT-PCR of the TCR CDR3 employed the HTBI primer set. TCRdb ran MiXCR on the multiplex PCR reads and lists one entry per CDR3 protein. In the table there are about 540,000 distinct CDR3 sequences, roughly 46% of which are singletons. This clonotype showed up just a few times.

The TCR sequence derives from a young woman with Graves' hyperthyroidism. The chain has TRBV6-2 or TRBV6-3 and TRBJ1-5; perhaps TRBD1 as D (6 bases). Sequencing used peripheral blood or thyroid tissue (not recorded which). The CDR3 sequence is CASSYLRAGVQPQHF. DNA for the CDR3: TGTGCCAGCAGTTACCTCAGGGCAGGGGTTCAGCCCCAGCATTTT.